This T cell receptor beta chain is drawn from a study of cytomegalovirus exposure and HLA in healthy donors. Study observations and caveats: In a later analysis, first-cohort TCR clusters were found to tend to co-occur in the 120 validation repertoires. Rarity characterized most TCR sequences, yet some public TCRs appeared in many donors. Cytomegalovirus status was reportedly diagnosed by the classifier with high specificity and sensitivity.

The CDR3 runs 14 residues. With 3 bases removed from V and 5 bases from J, the gap between germline ends came to 11 bases. Per germline, CDR1 MNHGY and CDR2 SVAAGI. As concerns this clone: As yet, its antigen is unknown.

Profiling relied on immunoSEQ multiplex PCR, and the TCRdb table lists in-frame clones only, not all of them. The sample comprises approximately 150,000 clones, roughly 87% of which are singletons, and less than 5.5% rests with the top ten. The sequence was collected from a man aged 18 to 29 in good health and CMV-seropositive. Sequencing was performed on PBMCs. The chain joins TRBV6-9 to TRBJ1-5; D is uncertain. The CDR3 sequence is CASSYSQDYQPQHF. In DNA, the CDR3 is TGTGCCAGCAGTTACTCGCAGGACTATCAGCCCCAGCATTTT.